A single sample is the source of the 9 T cell receptor beta chains below, sequenced in a study of vaccination and CD4 T cells after COVID-19. Their cognate antigens are unknown. Documented treatment: roughly nine-day PBMC culture with coronavirus spike peptide pools or control peptides (ViraFEST assay). CD4+ T cells that had been cultured provided DNA sequenced with the Oncomine TCR Beta short-read assay. One entry per CDR3 protein results from TCRdb running MiXCR on the PCR reads. The sample has some 15,000 distinct CDR3 sequences, over 45% seen once. Material for sequencing was CD4+ T cells from blood, cultured in vitro. Every receptor here comes from a human donor who had recovered from COVID-19.

The gene calls are TRBV15 and TRBJ1-2; D is possibly TRBD1 (5 bases). The CDR3 has 15 amino acids. Germline CDR1 reads LNHNV; CDR2 reads YYDKDF (reference sequence). V shed 0 bases and J shed 5 bases, with 13 bases lying between them. CDR3 in amino acids: CATSRDYRLSYGYTF. As DNA, the CDR3 is TGTGCCACCAGCAGAGATTACAGGCTTTCATATGGCTACACCTTC.

In its sample, this clonotype was seen a few times. V usage is TRBV10-3 and J usage is TRBJ1-2, with 9 bases lining up with TRBD1. The germline V gene has CDR1 ENHRY and CDR2 SYGVKD. This CDR3 has 16 amino acids. The junction had 12 bases not matched to a gene; V was cut back by 6 bases and J by 4 bases. Here the CDR3 DNA reads TGTGCCATCAGGCCGGGACAGGGTCCATTACCCTATGGCTACACCTTC. Amino acid sequence: CAIRPGQGPLPYGYTF.

The gene calls are TRBV7-2 and TRBJ2-3; D remains ambiguous. The ends were cut back, 5 bases at V and 5 bases at J, with 5 bases in the middle. Germline loops: CDR1 SGHTA, CDR2 FQGNSA. There are 11 residues in the CDR3. The CDR3 loop reads CASSLKDTQYF. The CDR3, as DNA: TGTGCCAGCAGCCTGAAAGATACGCAGTATTTT.

The chain joins TRBV6-1 to TRBJ1-5, with a tentative D call TRBD1 (6 bases). The CDR3 is made up of 15 amino acids. V was clipped by 6 bases and J by 1 base, with 13 bases between them. Looked up from germline, CDR1 is MNHNS and CDR2 is SASEGT. The CDR3 here is CASRGGRVSNQPQHF. Written as DNA, the CDR3 is TGTGCCAGCAGGGGGGGGCGGGTGAGCAATCAGCCCCAGCATTTT.

This chain uses TRBV20-1 with TRBJ2-2; D is uncertain. Trimming removed 5 bases at V and 7 bases at J, with 14 bases between. This CDR3 region has 13 residues. CDR1 and CDR2 from the germline V gene are DFQATT and SNEGSKA (reference sequence). DNA for the CDR3: TGCAGTGCTCGAGGCGCTAGTCGCGGGGAGCTGTTTTTT. Its translation is CSARGASRGELFF.

This clonotype is deemed medium-sized. The V gene is TRBV30, the J gene TRBJ1-6, with D possibly matching TRBD1 (6 bases). The germline CDR1 and CDR2 sequences are GTSNPN and SVGIG (reference sequence). CDR3 length equals 15 residues. Trimming removed 3 bases from V and 7 bases from J, with 16 bases in between. Written as DNA, the CDR3 is TGTGCCTGGAGCACCTTCGCAGGGGTAAATTCACCCCTCCACTTT. Protein product: CAWSTFAGVNSPLHF.

The chain uses TRBV6-2 or TRBV6-3 and TRBJ1-2, with 10 bases fitting TRBD1. V lost 6 bases to trimming and J lost 4 bases; unmatched junction nucleotides: 5. This CDR3 contains 14 residues. Germline CDR1 reads MNHEY; CDR2 reads SVGEGT. Written as DNA, the CDR3 is TGTGCCAGCAGGGGGACAGGGGACCCCTATGGCTACACCTTC. Protein sequence: CASRGTGDPYGYTF.

This clonotype is a singleton in its sample. The chain combines TRBV15 with TRBJ2-5; perhaps TRBD1 as D (6 bases). CDR3 length: 16 amino acids. From germline, CDR1 is LNHNV and CDR2 YYDKDF (reference sequence). Trimming left V 5 bases short and J 5 bases short, with 21 bases between. Here the CDR3 DNA reads TGTGCCACCAGCGAACAGGGTAATTGGGTGGCTGAGACCCAGTACTTC. Translated: CATSEQGNWVAETQYF. Full variable domain (remainder filled in from reference TRBV15 and TRBJ2-5): DAMVIQNPRYQVTQFGKPVTLSCSQTLNHNVMYWYQQKSSQAPKLLFHYYDKDFNNEADTPDNFQSRRPNTSFCFLDIRSPGLGDTAMYLCATSEQGNWVAETQYFGPGTRLLVL.

The chain couples TRBV20-1 to TRBJ1-5, with D tentatively TRBD1 (6 bases). In germline, CDR1 is DFQATT, CDR2 SNEGSKA (reference sequence). Deletions cut 1 base from V and 5 bases from J, with 12 bases between. This CDR3 spans 14 amino acids. CDR3 loop: CSARGLNRDQPQHF. Written as DNA, the CDR3 is TGCAGTGCTAGAGGTTTGAACAGGGATCAGCCCCAGCATTTT.